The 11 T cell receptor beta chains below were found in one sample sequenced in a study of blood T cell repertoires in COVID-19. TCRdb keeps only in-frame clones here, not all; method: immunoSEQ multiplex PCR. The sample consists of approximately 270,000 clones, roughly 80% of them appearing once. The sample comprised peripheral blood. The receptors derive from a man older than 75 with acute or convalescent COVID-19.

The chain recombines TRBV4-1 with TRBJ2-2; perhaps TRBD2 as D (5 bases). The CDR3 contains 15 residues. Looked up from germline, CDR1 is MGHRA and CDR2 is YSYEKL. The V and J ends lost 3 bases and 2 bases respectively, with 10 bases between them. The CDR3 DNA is TGCGCCAGCAGCCAGTGGACTCAAAACACCGGGGAGCTGTTTTTT. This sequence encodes CASSQWTQNTGELFF.

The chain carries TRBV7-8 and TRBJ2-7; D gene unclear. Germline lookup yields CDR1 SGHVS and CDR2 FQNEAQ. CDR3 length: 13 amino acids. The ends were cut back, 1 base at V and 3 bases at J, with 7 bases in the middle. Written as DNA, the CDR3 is TGTGCCAGCAGCTTAGACAGCCTCTACGAGCAGTACTTC. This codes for CASSLDSLYEQYF.

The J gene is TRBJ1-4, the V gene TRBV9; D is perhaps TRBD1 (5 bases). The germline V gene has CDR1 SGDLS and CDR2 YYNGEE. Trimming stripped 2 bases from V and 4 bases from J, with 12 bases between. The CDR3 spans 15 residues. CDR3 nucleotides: TGTGCCAGCAGCGTTTCGACAGCTGATAATGAAAAACTGTTTTTT. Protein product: CASSVSTADNEKLFF.

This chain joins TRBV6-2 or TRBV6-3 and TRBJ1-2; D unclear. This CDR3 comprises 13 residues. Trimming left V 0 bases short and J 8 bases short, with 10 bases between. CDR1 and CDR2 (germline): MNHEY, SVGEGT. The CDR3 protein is CASSYSGVGGYTF. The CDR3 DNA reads TGTGCCAGCAGTTACTCGGGAGTAGGAGGCTACACCTTC.

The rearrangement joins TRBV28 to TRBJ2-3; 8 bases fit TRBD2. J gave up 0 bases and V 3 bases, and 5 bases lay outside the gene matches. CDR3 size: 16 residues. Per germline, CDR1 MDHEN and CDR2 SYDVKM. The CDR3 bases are TGTGCCAGCAGTTTCGCGGGGGGCCCTAGCACAGATACGCAGTATTTT. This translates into CASSFAGGPSTDTQYF.

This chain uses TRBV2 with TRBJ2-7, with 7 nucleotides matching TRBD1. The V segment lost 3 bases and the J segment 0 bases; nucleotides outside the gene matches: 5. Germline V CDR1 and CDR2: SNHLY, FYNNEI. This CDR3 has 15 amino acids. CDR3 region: CASSDSGTVSYEQYF. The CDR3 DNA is TGTGCCAGCAGTGACTCCGGGACAGTCTCCTACGAGCAGTACTTC.

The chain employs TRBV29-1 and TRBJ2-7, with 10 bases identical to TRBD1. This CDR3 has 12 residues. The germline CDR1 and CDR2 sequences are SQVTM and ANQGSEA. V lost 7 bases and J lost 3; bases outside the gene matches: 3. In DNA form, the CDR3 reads TGCAGCGCAGGACAGGGGGTCTACGAGCAGTACTTC. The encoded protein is CSAGQGVYEQYF.

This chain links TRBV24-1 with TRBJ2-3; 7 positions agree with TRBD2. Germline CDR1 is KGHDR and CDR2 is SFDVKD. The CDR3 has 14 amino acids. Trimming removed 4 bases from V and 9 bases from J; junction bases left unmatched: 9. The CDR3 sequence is CATSEAGRWGTQYF. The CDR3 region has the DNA TGTGCCACCAGTGAAGCGGGGCGATGGGGGACGCAGTATTTT.

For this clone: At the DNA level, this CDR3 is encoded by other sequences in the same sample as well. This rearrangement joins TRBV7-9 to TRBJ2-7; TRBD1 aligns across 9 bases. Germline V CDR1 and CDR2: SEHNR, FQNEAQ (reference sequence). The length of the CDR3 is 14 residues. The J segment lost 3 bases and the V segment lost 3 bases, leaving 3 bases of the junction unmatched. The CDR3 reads CASSLGQGIYEQYF. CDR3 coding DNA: TGTGCCAGCAGCTTGGGACAGGGAATCTACGAGCAGTACTTC.

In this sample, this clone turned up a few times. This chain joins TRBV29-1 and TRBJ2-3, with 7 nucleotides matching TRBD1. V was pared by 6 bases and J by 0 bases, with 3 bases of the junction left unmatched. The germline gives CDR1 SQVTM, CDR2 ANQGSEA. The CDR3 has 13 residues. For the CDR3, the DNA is TGCAGCGTCCTACAGGGGAGCACAGATACGCAGTATTTT. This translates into CSVLQGSTDTQYF.

The CDR3 sequence is CASSSSGQDISNYGYTF. The CDR3, as DNA: TGCGCCAGCAGCTCCTCGGGACAGGACATCTCTAACTATGGCTACACCTTC. The genes are TRBV5-1 and TRBJ1-2; 8 positions agree with TRBD1. Per the germline V gene, CDR1 is SGHRS and CDR2 is YFSETQ. The CDR3 runs 17 residues. After removal of 3 bases from V and 0 bases from J, the junction contained 10 bases not matched to a gene.